This T cell receptor (beta chain) appears in the sequencing data of a study of blood T cell repertoires in COVID-19. About the study: Researchers got acute and convalescent COVID-19 samples from the United States, Italy and Spain. The cDNA or gDNA used as material had been derived from T cells, B-cell-depleted T cells, or PBMCs.

Germline CDR1 reads KGHSH; CDR2 reads LQKENI. V was pared by 6 bases and J by 0 bases, with 4 bases of the junction left unmatched. The CDR3 loop spans 15 amino acids. In the original workflow: Estimation of nucleated cell counts relied on the amplification of reference gene primers. Generated by immunoSEQ multiplex PCR, the TCRdb table keeps only in-frame clones and is missing some. That table is the source of V, J and clone size, and D and trimming were worked out from the DNA. The sample lists about 90,000 clones; approximately 86% were seen once. The TCR comes from a man aged 80 or over with acute or convalescent COVID-19. The V gene is TRBV18, the J gene TRBJ2-3, with 9 bases identical to TRBD1. The sequenced sample consisted of peripheral blood. The CDR3 reads CASSRDRASTDTQYF. Here the CDR3 DNA reads TGTGCCAGCTCTCGGGACAGGGCTAGCACAGATACGCAGTATTTT.